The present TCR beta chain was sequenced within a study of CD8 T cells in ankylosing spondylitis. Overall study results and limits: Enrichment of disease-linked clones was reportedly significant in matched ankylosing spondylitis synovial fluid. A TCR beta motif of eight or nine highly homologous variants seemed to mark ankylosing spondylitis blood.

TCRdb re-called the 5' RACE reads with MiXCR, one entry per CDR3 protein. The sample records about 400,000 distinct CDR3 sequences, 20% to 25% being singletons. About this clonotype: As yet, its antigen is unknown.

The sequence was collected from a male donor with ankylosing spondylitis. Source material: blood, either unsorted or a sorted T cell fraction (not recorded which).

This chain's CDR3 is CASTSQGDGEQFF. CDR3 bases: TGTGCCAGTACGAGTCAGGGTGATGGGGAGCAGTTCTTC. V and J are TRBV19 and TRBJ2-1; TRBD1 might be the D (5 bases). Trimming cost V 7 bases and J 10 bases, with 17 bases left between them. There are 13 residues in the CDR3. Looked up from germline, CDR1 is LNHDA and CDR2 is SQIVND (reference sequence).